These T cell receptor beta chains were read from a single sample in a study of T cell responses to AZD1222 COVID-19 vaccine. Sequencing used immunoSEQ multiplex PCR; TCRdb keeps in-frame clones, though not all of them. The sample yields 85,000 or so clones, about 82% seen once. Material: peripheral blood, obtained 28 days after the second AZD1222 dose. These receptors originate from an adult who received the AZD1222 COVID-19 vaccine. Both conserved end residues are part of each CDR3. The D gene is left open where the match is weak. Clone size, where shown, is once, few, many, or a class for clones that have expanded.

CDR3 DNA: TGTGCCAGCAGCCGTCAGGGGGCGATGGTTGAAAAACTGTTTTTT
CDR3 protein: CASSRQGAMVEKLFF
clone size: -
V gene: TRBV7-6
J gene: TRBJ1-4
CDR3 length: 15
D gene: TRBD1

CDR3 DNA: TGCGCCAGCAGCTTCCCGGGACTTGGGGAAGCTTTCTTT
CDR3 protein: CASSFPGLGEAFF
clone size: -
V gene: TRBV5-1
J gene: TRBJ1-1
CDR3 length: 13
D gene: -

CDR3 DNA: TGTGCCAGTACCCCGGGGGCTGGCGGGATACCTAGCAATCAGCCCCAGCATTTT
CDR3 protein: CASTPGAGGIPSNQPQHF
clone size: -
V gene: TRBV19
J gene: TRBJ1-5
CDR3 length: 18
D gene: -

CDR3 DNA: TGTGCCAGCAGCTCCCGGGACTTTCCAGATACGCAGTATTTT
CDR3 protein: CASSSRDFPDTQYF
clone size: -
V gene: TRBV11-3
J gene: TRBJ2-3
CDR3 length: 14
D gene: -

CDR3 DNA: TGTGCCAGCAGCGGGGGGGACAGATATGGCTACACCTTC
CDR3 protein: CASSGGDRYGYTF
clone size: -
V gene: TRBV9
J gene: TRBJ1-2
CDR3 length: 13
D gene: TRBD1

CDR3 DNA: TGTGCCAGCAGCCCCGGGGGCACAACTAATGAAAAACTGTTTTTT
CDR3 protein: CASSPGGTTNEKLFF
clone size: -
V gene: TRBV11-2
J gene: TRBJ1-4
CDR3 length: 15
D gene: -

CDR3 DNA: TGTGCCAGCAGCTTGGCCTTTAGTTACGAGCAGTACTTC
CDR3 protein: CASSLAFSYEQYF
clone size: -
V gene: TRBV5-5
J gene: TRBJ2-7
CDR3 length: 13
D gene: -

CDR3 DNA: TGTGCCAGTAGTATGGGTAACACTGAAGCTTTCTTT
CDR3 protein: CASSMGNTEAFF
clone size: -
V gene: TRBV19
J gene: TRBJ1-1
CDR3 length: 12
D gene: -

CDR3 DNA: TGTGCCAGTAATACAGGGCACGCTACCTACGAGCAGTACTTC
CDR3 protein: CASNTGHATYEQYF
clone size: -
V gene: TRBV6-6
J gene: TRBJ2-7
CDR3 length: 14
D gene: -

CDR3 DNA: TGTGCCAGCAGCTCCGAGATGGCTAGCGGACGCTCCTACAATGAGCAGTTCTTC
CDR3 protein: CASSSEMASGRSYNEQFF
clone size: -
V gene: TRBV7-3
J gene: TRBJ2-1
CDR3 length: 18
D gene: TRBD2

CDR3 DNA: TGTGCCAGCAGCTACCACGGGTCGGGTAATAATTCACCCCTCCACTTT
CDR3 protein: CASSYHGSGNNSPLHF
clone size: -
V gene: TRBV7-9
J gene: TRBJ1-6
CDR3 length: 16
D gene: -

CDR3 DNA: TGTGCCAGCAGTGAAGCCCCCCAGAATTCACCCCTCCACTTT
CDR3 protein: CASSEAPQNSPLHF
clone size: -
V gene: TRBV6-1
J gene: TRBJ1-6
CDR3 length: 14
D gene: -

CDR3 DNA: TGTGCCAGCAGCTTGAGTCGCAGGGAGAACACCGGGGAGCTGTTTTTT
CDR3 protein: CASSLSRRENTGELFF
clone size: -
V gene: TRBV5-4
J gene: TRBJ2-2
CDR3 length: 16
D gene: -

CDR3 DNA: TGTGCCAGCAGCTTGGATGGACGGCTCGGCAACGAGCAGTACTTC
CDR3 protein: CASSLDGRLGNEQYF
clone size: -
V gene: TRBV5-5
J gene: TRBJ2-7
CDR3 length: 15
D gene: -

CDR3 DNA: TGTGCCAGTAGTATAGCCGGGACCGCGAGCTCCTACGAGCAGTACTTC
CDR3 protein: CASSIAGTASSYEQYF
clone size: -
V gene: TRBV19
J gene: TRBJ2-7
CDR3 length: 16
D gene: -

CDR3 DNA: TGTGCCAGCAGCTTAGATTCGAACACTGAAGCTTTCTTT
CDR3 protein: CASSLDSNTEAFF
clone size: few
V gene: TRBV13
J gene: TRBJ1-1
CDR3 length: 13
D gene: -

CDR3 DNA: TGTGCCAGCAGCCCTAGGGGTGCGCCTAATCAGCCCCAGCATTTT
CDR3 protein: CASSPRGAPNQPQHF
clone size: -
V gene: TRBV3-1/TRBV3-2
J gene: TRBJ1-5
CDR3 length: 15
D gene: -

CDR3 DNA: TGTGCCAGCAGCTTGGACCAGCGGGGCACAGATACGCAGTATTTT
CDR3 protein: CASSLDQRGTDTQYF
clone size: -
V gene: TRBV5-4
J gene: TRBJ2-3
CDR3 length: 15
D gene: -

CDR3 DNA: TGTGCCACCAGCAATGACAGGCGCTCCTACAATGAGCAGTTCTTC
CDR3 protein: CATSNDRRSYNEQFF
clone size: -
V gene: TRBV15
J gene: TRBJ2-1
CDR3 length: 15
D gene: -

CDR3 DNA: TGTGCCAGCAGCCGGTCGGGCCTCAAGGGAGATACGCAGTATTTT
CDR3 protein: CASSRSGLKGDTQYF
clone size: -
V gene: TRBV6-5
J gene: TRBJ2-3
CDR3 length: 15
D gene: -

CDR3 DNA: TGTGCCTGGAGTGGGGGGGCAGGTTATAATTCACCCCTCCACTTT
CDR3 protein: CAWSGGAGYNSPLHF
clone size: -
V gene: TRBV30
J gene: TRBJ1-6
CDR3 length: 15
D gene: -

CDR3 DNA: TGTGCCAGCTCACCGCGGGACAGGGGTGGAAATGAGCAGTTCTTC
CDR3 protein: CASSPRDRGGNEQFF
clone size: -
V gene: TRBV18
J gene: TRBJ2-1
CDR3 length: 15
D gene: TRBD1

CDR3 DNA: TGTGCCAGCAGTTACGACGTAGTCCTAGCGGGGAACTACGAGCAGTACTTC
CDR3 protein: CASSYDVVLAGNYEQYF
clone size: -
V gene: TRBV6-2/TRBV6-3
J gene: TRBJ2-7
CDR3 length: 17
D gene: TRBD2

CDR3 DNA: TGTGCCAGCAGCACTACTCTCGGGGGCACTGAAGCTTTCTTT
CDR3 protein: CASSTTLGGTEAFF
clone size: few
V gene: TRBV7-9
J gene: TRBJ1-1
CDR3 length: 14
D gene: -

CDR3 DNA: TGCGCCAGCAGCCTGGGACTAGCGGGTACCTACGAGCAGTACTTC
CDR3 protein: CASSLGLAGTYEQYF
clone size: -
V gene: TRBV4-1
J gene: TRBJ2-7
CDR3 length: 15
D gene: TRBD2

CDR3 DNA: TGTGCCAGCAGTTACTCGGGGGGTAAGGGCACTGAAGCTTTCTTT
CDR3 protein: CASSYSGGKGTEAFF
clone size: -
V gene: TRBV6-6
J gene: TRBJ1-1
CDR3 length: 15
D gene: -

CDR3 DNA: TGCGCCAGCAGCTGGGGGCCTGGCGCTGAAGCTTTCTTT
CDR3 protein: CASSWGPGAEAFF
clone size: -
V gene: TRBV4-1
J gene: TRBJ1-1
CDR3 length: 13
D gene: -

CDR3 DNA: TGTGCCAGCAGTTACGTCACCCCTGGGGCCAACGTCCTGACTTTC
CDR3 protein: CASSYVTPGANVLTF
clone size: -
V gene: TRBV28
J gene: TRBJ2-6
CDR3 length: 15
D gene: -

CDR3 DNA: TGTGCCTGGAGTAACGGGTACTACGAGCAGTACTTC
CDR3 protein: CAWSNGYYEQYF
clone size: few
V gene: TRBV30
J gene: TRBJ2-7
CDR3 length: 12
D gene: -

CDR3 DNA: TGTGCCAGCTCACCAGGAGGGTGGGATGGCTACACCTTC
CDR3 protein: CASSPGGWDGYTF
clone size: -
V gene: TRBV18
J gene: TRBJ1-2
CDR3 length: 13
D gene: -

CDR3 DNA: TGTGCCAGCCAGAAACAGGGATGGGACGAGCAGTACTTC
CDR3 protein: CASQKQGWDEQYF
clone size: -
V gene: TRBV6-5
J gene: TRBJ2-7
CDR3 length: 13
D gene: -

CDR3 DNA: TGTGCCAGCAGAACAGACGAAGGGCAGAACACCGGGGAGCTGTTTTTT
CDR3 protein: CASRTDEGQNTGELFF
clone size: few
V gene: TRBV5-4
J gene: TRBJ2-2
CDR3 length: 16
D gene: -

CDR3 DNA: TGCGCCAGCAGCCCCCGGGGGAACAATGAGCAGTTCTTC
CDR3 protein: CASSPRGNNEQFF
clone size: -
V gene: TRBV4-1
J gene: TRBJ2-1
CDR3 length: 13
D gene: -

CDR3 DNA: TGTGCCACCAGCAGAGACGAAGGGAACTACGAGCAGTACTTC
CDR3 protein: CATSRDEGNYEQYF
clone size: -
V gene: TRBV15
J gene: TRBJ2-7
CDR3 length: 14
D gene: -

CDR3 DNA: TGTGCCAGCAGTCCACTCGGACGGGGGTCTAGCACAGATACGCAGTATTTT
CDR3 protein: CASSPLGRGSSTDTQYF
clone size: once
V gene: TRBV27
J gene: TRBJ2-3
CDR3 length: 17
D gene: -

CDR3 DNA: TGTGCCACCAGCAGAGGAGTGCTGGGGGCCTACGAGCAGTACTTC
CDR3 protein: CATSRGVLGAYEQYF
clone size: -
V gene: TRBV15
J gene: TRBJ2-7
CDR3 length: 15
D gene: -

CDR3 DNA: TGTGCCAGCACCCCGTCGGATGCCAGGGGCTACACCTTC
CDR3 protein: CASTPSDARGYTF
clone size: -
V gene: TRBV12-3/TRBV12-4
J gene: TRBJ1-2
CDR3 length: 13
D gene: -

CDR3 DNA: TGCGCCAGCAGCCCGGCCGGGGGAGGGGAAGACTTCCGGGCCAACGTCCTGACTTTC
CDR3 protein: CASSPAGGGEDFRANVLTF
clone size: once
V gene: TRBV5-1
J gene: TRBJ2-6
CDR3 length: 19
D gene: TRBD2

CDR3 DNA: TGTGCCAGCAGTTGGACTTGGCAAACAGATACGCAGTATTTT
CDR3 protein: CASSWTWQTDTQYF
clone size: -
V gene: TRBV27
J gene: TRBJ2-3
CDR3 length: 14
D gene: -